Listed here are 26 T cell receptor beta chains from one sample, sequenced in a study of CD8 T cells in ankylosing spondylitis. In TCRdb, the 5' RACE reads were re-called with MiXCR into one record per CDR3 protein. The sample records fewer than 400,000 distinct CDR3 sequences, about 14% being singletons. Source material: blood, either unsorted or a sorted T cell fraction (not recorded which). The receptors come from a male donor with ankylosing spondylitis or in good health (not recorded which).

This rearrangement joins TRBV18 to TRBJ2-1, with 9 positions matching TRBD2. There are 16 residues in the CDR3. Germline loops: CDR1 KGHSH, CDR2 LQKENI. V lost 5 bases, J lost 5 bases, and 10 bases stayed unmatched. Here the CDR3 DNA reads TGTGCCAGCTCATCACACCTACGACTAGCGGACAATGAGCAGTTCTTC. Its translation is CASSSHLRLADNEQFF.

This clonotype turned up a few times. The CDR3 spells CASSSPDRVGSYEQYF. The CDR3 DNA reads TGTGCCAGCAGTTCCCCCGACAGGGTGGGATCCTACGAGCAGTACTTC. The chain carries TRBV12-3 or TRBV12-4 and TRBJ2-7, with 7 positions matching TRBD1. The length of the CDR3 is 16 residues. V lost 4 bases to trimming and J lost 1 base; unmatched junction nucleotides: 10.

This clonotype appeared a few times. The DNA for the CDR3 is TGTGCCAGCAGCTTAGACGCGTACTATGGCTACACCTTC. Residues: CASSLDAYYGYTF. The gene calls are TRBV7-9 and TRBJ1-2; no firm D call. V lost 1 base to trimming and J lost 3 bases, with 6 bases between them. Germline CDR1 SEHNR, CDR2 FQNEAQ (reference sequence). This CDR3 contains 13 residues.

This clonotype came up once. The chain uses TRBV7-2 and TRBJ2-1; D remains unclear. The germline gives CDR1 SGHTA, CDR2 FQGNSA. V gave up 8 bases and J gave up 4 bases, with 15 bases separating them. The CDR3 covers 14 residues. The CDR3 region is CASGRMGEYNEQFF. CDR3 nucleotides: TGTGCCAGCGGACGGATGGGCGAGTACAATGAGCAGTTCTTC.

The chain has TRBV3-1 and TRBJ2-1, with 12 nucleotides matching TRBD2. CDR3 length equals 17 residues. Germline V CDR1 and CDR2: LGHDT, YNNKEL (reference sequence). Germline trimming cut 1 base from V and 5 bases from J; bases unmatched to any gene: 6. CDR3 residues: CASSQVTSGGRNNEQFF. The CDR3 bases are TGTGCCAGCAGCCAAGTAACTAGCGGGGGGCGGAACAATGAGCAGTTCTTC.

A few counts support this clonotype. CDR3 in DNA: TGCGCCAGCAGCCGGGCGACTAGCGGGATGTACAATGAGCAGTTCTTC. It translates to CASSRATSGMYNEQFF. This sequence joins TRBV5-1 and TRBJ2-1, with 11 nucleotides matching TRBD2. V lost 4 bases, J lost 4 bases, and 7 bases stayed unmatched. Germline V lookup: CDR1 SGHRS, CDR2 YFSETQ. The CDR3 has 16 amino acids.

CDR3 sequence (DNA): TGCGCCAGCAGCTTGGTCCGGGACGCACCCCTCCACTTT. Translating it yields CASSLVRDAPLHF. The chain employs TRBV5-1 and TRBJ1-6; weak D call: TRBD1 (5 bases). CDR3 size: 13 residues. Germline CDR1 SGHRS, CDR2 YFSETQ. Trimming took 0 bases from V and 11 from J, leaving 9 bases between them.

This clonotype came up a few times. The rearrangement uses TRBV28 and TRBJ1-1, with no clear D. Germline CDR1 reads MDHEN; CDR2 reads SYDVKM. Trimming took off 2 bases at V and 1 base at J, with 8 bases between the two ends. CDR3 length: 14 amino acids. CDR3 sequence: CASSLGKGNTEAFF. The CDR3 nucleotides are TGTGCCAGCAGTTTAGGGAAGGGGAACACTGAAGCTTTCTTT.

This clonotype occurred many times. The chain uses TRBV5-1 and TRBJ2-2; 7 positions match TRBD2. The ends lost 2 bases at V and 1 base at J; junction bases unmatched: 11. The CDR3 is made up of 18 amino acids. CDR1 is SGHRS and CDR2 is YFSETQ in the germline V gene. The CDR3 sequence is CASSLGVRPSGNTGELFF. The DNA for the CDR3 is TGCGCCAGCAGCTTAGGGGTCCGGCCTAGCGGGAACACCGGGGAGCTGTTTTTT.

This clonotype was detected only a few times. The chain uses TRBV6-5 and TRBJ1-2; the D is unclear. This CDR3 has 14 amino acids. Germline assignment: CDR1 MNHEY and CDR2 SVGAGI. The V end lost 2 bases, the J end lost 2 bases, and 9 bases lay between the germline ends. DNA for the CDR3: TGTGCCAGCAGTTACAAGGCAAAGAACTATGGCTACACCTTC. It is translated as CASSYKAKNYGYTF.

This clonotype was recorded a few times. The chain carries TRBV19 and TRBJ2-7; a possible D gene is TRBD1 (5 bases). This CDR3 is built from 14 residues. Germline CDR1 is LNHDA and CDR2 is SQIVND (reference sequence). V shed 5 bases and J shed 3 bases, with 14 bases lying between them. CDR3 sequence: CASSQTSGFYEQYF. In DNA, the CDR3 is TGTGCCAGTAGTCAAACCTCAGGGTTCTACGAGCAGTACTTC.

V and J are TRBV6-1 and TRBJ2-2; maybe TRBD1 (5 bases). The CDR3 is 15 residues long. Germline loops: CDR1 MNHNS, CDR2 SASEGT. The germline V and J ends were trimmed by 7 bases and 2 bases, with 14 bases remaining between them. Here the CDR3 DNA reads TGTGCCAGCACCGGGTTCAGGGTTAACACCGGGGAGCTGTTTTTT. Encoded protein: CASTGFRVNTGELFF.

The gene calls are TRBV6-5 and TRBJ2-2, with 7 bases aligning to TRBD2. The length of the CDR3 is 17 residues. Per germline, CDR1 MNHEY and CDR2 SVGAGI. Trimming cost V 2 bases and J 5 bases; bases outside gene matches: 11. The CDR3 loop reads CASSYVGLTRGTGELFF. CDR3 nucleotides: TGTGCCAGCAGTTACGTGGGACTAACTAGAGGAACCGGGGAGCTGTTTTTT.

This clonotype has at least ten counts. This chain joins TRBV5-6 and TRBJ2-1, with 11 positions matching TRBD2. Germline trimming cut 0 bases from V and 3 bases from J; bases unmatched to any gene: 5. CDR1 is SGHDT, CDR2 YYEEEE, per germline. The CDR3 runs 17 residues. The CDR3: CASSLGPLAGVYNEQFF. CDR3 coding DNA: TGTGCCAGCAGCTTGGGCCCACTAGCGGGGGTCTACAATGAGCAGTTCTTC.

This clonotype was recorded a few times. The chain uses TRBV5-6 and TRBJ2-7; 7 nucleotides agree with TRBD2. Germline CDR1 and CDR2: SGHDT and YYEEEE. The CDR3 is made up of 14 amino acids. Trimming at V came to 4 bases and at J to 2 bases, leaving 6 bases not matched to a gene. For the CDR3, the DNA is TGTGCCAGCAGCCTCAGCGGGACGGCCTACGAGCAGTACTTC. Translated: CASSLSGTAYEQYF.

This clonotype was seen more than once but under ten times. The rearrangement links TRBV5-5 to TRBJ1-5, with 7 bases that match TRBD1. Germline V lookup: CDR1 SGHKS, CDR2 YYEKEE (reference sequence). J was trimmed by 6 bases and V by 3 bases; bases with no gene match: 6. CDR3 length equals 14 residues. CDR3 in amino acids: CASSSTQGGQPQHF. The CDR3 DNA reads as TGTGCCAGCAGCTCAACCCAGGGGGGTCAGCCCCAGCATTTT. The variable domain in full, with the rest retrieved from reference TRBV5-5 and TRBJ1-5, is DAGVTQSPTHLIKTRGQQVTLRCSPISGHKSVSWYQQVLGQGPQFIFQYYEKEERGRGNFPDRFSARQFPNYSSELNVNALLLGDSALYLCASSSTQGGQPQHFGDGTRLSIL.

This clonotype was counted a few times. One end of the junction does not line up with germline, which may come from a read error. The rearrangement joins TRBV6-5 to TRBJ1-4; perhaps TRBD1 as D (6 bases). CDR3 size: 16 residues. Germline CDR1 MNHEY, CDR2 SVGAGI. The DNA of the CDR3 is TGTGCCAGCAGTTTACGACAGGAGGTAGTTAATGAAAAACTATTTTTT. It yields the protein CASSLRQEVVNEKLFF.

The gene calls are TRBV2 and TRBJ2-3; D gene ambiguous. V was trimmed by 6 bases and J by 4 bases, leaving 11 bases between them. Looked up from germline, CDR1 is SNHLY and CDR2 is FYNNEI. The CDR3 runs to 13 residues. DNA of the CDR3: TGTGCCAGCAGGCTGGTCGGGCCAGATACGCAGTATTTT. This codes for CASRLVGPDTQYF.

V is TRBV6-5 and J is TRBJ2-7; possibly TRBD2 for D (6 bases). V was pared by 0 bases and J by 2 bases, with 11 bases between. The germline CDR1 and CDR2 sequences are MNHEY and SVGAGI. CDR3 length: 15 amino acids. DNA for the CDR3: TGTGCCAGCAGTTACTCGGGACTGAAGCCCTACGAGCAGTACTTC. Its protein is CASSYSGLKPYEQYF.

This chain links TRBV10-2 with TRBJ2-2, with no clear D. This CDR3 comprises 14 residues. V was cut by 0 bases and J by 4 bases, with 6 bases left in between. CDR1 is WSHSY, CDR2 SAAADI, per germline. The CDR3 is CASSESPVTGELFF. The CDR3, as DNA: TGCGCCAGCAGTGAGTCGCCAGTCACCGGGGAGCTGTTTTTT.

This clonotype was counted at least ten times. This chain joins TRBV10-3 and TRBJ2-2; TRBD2 matches 10 bases. CDR3 length: 14 amino acids. V shed 7 bases and J 4 bases; nucleotides not matched to a gene: 3. Germline V gives CDR1 ENHRY, CDR2 SYGVKD. CDR3 amino acids: CAIKAGGITGELFF. CDR3 DNA: TGTGCCATCAAAGCGGGAGGGATCACCGGGGAGCTGTTTTTT.

This clonotype was detected a few times. The V gene is TRBV4-1, the J gene TRBJ2-1, with TRBD1 matching over 9 bases. The V gene end was trimmed by 0 bases and the J gene end by 6 bases; junction bases not matched to a gene: 12. The CDR3 is 18 residues long. The germline gives CDR1 MGHRA, CDR2 YSYEKL. The CDR3 region is CASSQDGSGTGFRNEQFF. CDR3 in DNA: TGCGCCAGCAGCCAAGACGGCTCGGGGACAGGGTTCCGCAATGAGCAGTTCTTC.

This clonotype was detected ten times or more. The rearrangement uses TRBV12-3 or TRBV12-4 and TRBJ2-3; the match to TRBD2 covers 11 bases. V dropped 8 bases and J dropped 2; count of bases not matched to a gene: 3. This CDR3 contains 14 residues. The CDR3 nucleotides read TGTGCCAGCTCTAGCGGGAGGCTCACAGATACGCAGTATTTT. It specifies CASSSGRLTDTQYF.

The V gene is TRBV15, the J gene TRBJ2-5; no firm D call. V shed 1 base and J shed 10 bases, with 7 bases lying between them. Germline loops: CDR1 LNHNV, CDR2 YYDKDF (reference sequence). CDR3 length: 11 residues. For the CDR3, the DNA is TGTGCCACCAGCAGAGGACAACTCCAGTACTTC. This translates into CATSRGQLQYF.

There are many counts of this clonotype. This chain joins TRBV7-6 and TRBJ2-1; D perhaps matches TRBD1 (6 bases). Trimming stripped 5 bases from V and 8 bases from J, with 16 bases between. CDR1 is SGHVS and CDR2 is FNYEAQ in the germline V gene. CDR3 length: 14 amino acids. The CDR3 nucleotides are TGTGCCAGCAGCGGATCAGGGGCTCCTTATGAGCAGTTCTTC. Amino acids: CASSGSGAPYEQFF.

This chain joins TRBV6-1 and TRBJ1-1; D is unresolved. Germline assignment: CDR1 MNHNS and CDR2 SASEGT. V dropped 7 bases and J dropped 2 bases, with 11 bases sitting between them. The CDR3 extends over 13 amino acids. The CDR3 DNA is TGTGCCAGCATAAAGGATATCAACACTGAAGCTTTCTTT. This translates into CASIKDINTEAFF.